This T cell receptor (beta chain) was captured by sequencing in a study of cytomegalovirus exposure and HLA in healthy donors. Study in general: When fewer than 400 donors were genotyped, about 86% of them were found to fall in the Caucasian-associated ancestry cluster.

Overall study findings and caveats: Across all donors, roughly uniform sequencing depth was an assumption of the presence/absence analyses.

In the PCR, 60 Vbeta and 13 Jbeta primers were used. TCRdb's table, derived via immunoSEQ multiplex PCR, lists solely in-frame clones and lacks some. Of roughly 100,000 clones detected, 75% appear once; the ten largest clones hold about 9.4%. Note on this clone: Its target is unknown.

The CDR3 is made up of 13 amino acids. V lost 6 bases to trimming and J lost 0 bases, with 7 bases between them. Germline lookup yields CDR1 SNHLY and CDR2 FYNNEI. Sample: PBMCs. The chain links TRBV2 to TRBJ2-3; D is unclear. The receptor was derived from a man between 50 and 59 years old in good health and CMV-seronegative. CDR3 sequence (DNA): TGTGCCAGCAGAACGAGTAGCACAGATACGCAGTATTTT. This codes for CASRTSSTDTQYF. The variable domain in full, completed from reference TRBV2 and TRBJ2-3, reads EPEVTQTPSHQVTQMGQEVILRCVPISNHLYFYWYRQILGQKVEFLVSFYNNEISEKSEIFDDQFSVERPDGSNFTLKIRSTKLEDSAMYFCASRTSSTDTQYFGPGTRLTVL.